The present T cell receptor beta chain was sequenced within a study of blood T cell repertoires in COVID-19 (dated by TCRdb to the early 2020s). Regarding the study in general: Collaborator samples came from the United States, Italy and Spain and covered acute and convalescent phases of COVID-19. The material from the prospective study consisted of cDNA or gDNA derived from T cells, B-cell-depleted T cells, or PBMCs. Deeply sampled blood TCRbeta repertoires from subjects exposed to, actively infected with, or recovered from COVID-19 were included in the dataset. The repertoires were made available in a free public database intended to serve as a resource for research on the immune response to SARS-CoV-2. Samples were obtained from the ongoing ImmuneRACE study (first 160 participants) and from roughly 1,300 subjects provided by 6 global collaborators. Sample metadata almost always included a de-identified subject ID, COVID-19 status, age in years and sex. Where HLA class I and class II types were available, the types were taken from metadata supplied by the sample provider, not from assay-based typing.

Paper-wide results and their limitations: How much clinical and demographic metadata was included differed by source and by participant, and the metadata was provided uncurated.

On this clone: Its antigen is not yet known. Per-base qualities were not stored, and no clone one base away is much larger.

In the prospective study, participants were roughly 18 to 95 years old, resided in approximately 25 geographic areas of the United States, and were enrolled through a virtual design. In the prospective study, participants were assigned to cohorts based on the clinical history participants reported in a screening survey and a study questionnaire. In the prospective study, whole blood, serum and a nasopharyngeal or oropharyngeal swab were collected from each participant by mobile phlebotomists. Participants in the prospective study had the option to provide additional blood draws and questionnaires over a roughly two-month period. Before DNA extraction, prospective study blood samples were shipped either frozen or at room temperature. TCRbeta CDR3 regions were amplified from genomic DNA using the immunoSEQ Assay, a bias-controlled multiplex PCR. The study's processing was this. Nucleated cell counts per sample were estimated from amplification of reference gene primers within the assay. To quantify the absolute abundance of each unique TCRbeta CDR3 rearrangement, sequence reads were collapsed and filtered. For each sample, productive Simpson clonality was calculated as the square root of Simpson's diversity index over productive rearrangements. As stored in TCRdb, this immuneACCESS dataset retains in-frame rearrangements with V and J assigned. A fraction of the clones does not appear; measured against another copy, unresolved V genes explain less than half of the discrepancy, and the remainder lacks a known reason. The V and J calls and clone size are taken from that table; D and trimming were inferred from the DNA. Within this sample are hundreds of thousands of clones, with more than 70% of them counted one time only. The top ten clonotypes cover approximately 4.3% of the sample.

Taken from cysteine to phenylalanine, the CDR3 has 14 residues. Of the read, only the CDR3 DNA is kept; its 42 bases are in frame from base 1. The germline V gene (reference sequence) yields GTSNPN for CDR1 and SVGIG for CDR2. The chain links TRBV30 with TRBJ1-1; 8 junctional bases match TRBD1. The clonotype originates from a man younger than 40 with acute COVID-19. The sequenced sample consisted of PBMCs or T cells enriched from blood (not recorded which). The CDR3 amino acid sequence is: CAALQGALNTEAFF. The sequenced DNA: TGTGCTGCTCTTCAGGGGGCTCTGAACACTGAAGCTTTCTTT.